These T cell receptor beta chains were read from a single sample in a study of blood T cells in healthy people across ages. TCRdb ran MiXCR on the 5' RACE reads and lists one entry per CDR3 protein. This sample carries about 1,500,000 distinct CDR3 sequences, over 25% of them seen once, and the ten largest clones take roughly 8.2%. The specimen sequenced was blood. Receptors were obtained from a woman aged 25 to 39 in good health. Each CDR3 is given with its conserved first and last residue. Fields, in order: D gene, V gene, J gene, clone size, CDR3 DNA, CDR3 protein. The D gene is left open where the match is weak. Size is omitted from some rows. Given values are once, few, many or a class for expanded clones.

>NA|TRBV12-5|TRBJ2-5|many
TGTGCTAGTGGTTTGGCGACAGGCGCCGCAGAGACCCAGTACTTC
CASGLATGAAETQYF
>TRBD2|TRBV7-2|TRBJ2-3|NA
TGTGCCAGCAGCTACGGGACTAGTCCAGATACGCAGTATTTT
CASSYGTSPDTQYF
>TRBD2|TRBV20-1|TRBJ2-7|many
TGCAGTGCCAAGACTAGCGAAGCTTCCTACGAGCAGTACTTC
CSAKTSEASYEQYF
>NA|TRBV18|TRBJ1-2|NA
TGTGCCAGCTCACCAGGCAGTGCCGTCTCTAGCTACACCTTC
CASSPGSAVSSYTF
>TRBD1|TRBV9|TRBJ1-2|NA
TGTGCCAGCAGCGGACTGTACAGGGGACTTGGCTACATCTTC
CASSGLYRGLGYIF
>NA|TRBV29-1|TRBJ2-2|few
TGCAGCGGATCTAAGGGCTTTACCGGGGAGCTGTTTTTT
CSGSKGFTGELFF
>TRBD1|TRBV9|TRBJ2-7|many
TGTGCCAGCAGCGAGGGGAGACAGGGGTTCAAAGAGCAGTACTTC
CASSEGRQGFKEQYF
>TRBD1|TRBV7-6|TRBJ1-2|few
TGTGTCAGCAGCTTCCTAGAGGACAGGGAAGGGGGCTACACCTTC
CVSSFLEDREGGYTF
>TRBD2|TRBV24-1|TRBJ2-1|many
TGTGCCACCAGTGATGGTTCAGCGGGAGTTAGCGCGGAGCAGTTCTTC
CATSDGSAGVSAEQFF
>NA|TRBV9|TRBJ1-2|few
TGTGCCAGCAGCGGCAACCCCGGAAGGGTGAGGGAAGTTGACTACACCTTC
CASSGNPGRVREVDYTF